The next 8 T cell receptor beta chains were all read from a single sample in a study of cytomegalovirus exposure and HLA in healthy donors. A multiplex PCR was run with 60 Vbeta primers and 13 Jbeta primers. Libraries were prepared by immunoSEQ multiplex PCR; TCRdb keeps only in-frame clonotypes and omits some of them. The data hold fewer than 250,000 clones, with roughly 80% observed a single time. Sequencing input: PBMCs. These receptor sequences come from a woman between 25 and 40 years old in good health and CMV-seropositive.

This clone came up a few times. V usage is TRBV27 and J usage is TRBJ2-1; TRBD2 agrees at 11 bases. The germline CDR1 and CDR2 sequences are MNHEY and SMNVEV (reference sequence). Unmatched junction bases numbered 12, after V lost 5 bases and J lost 3 bases. The CDR3 extends over 18 amino acids. The CDR3 coding sequence is TGTGCCAGCAGTCCCTTCCGTATAACTAGCGGGGGCTACAATGAGCAGTTCTTC. This encodes CASSPFRITSGGYNEQFF.

About this clone itself: The same CDR3 is also encoded by other DNA sequences in this sample. This chain joins TRBV5-1 and TRBJ2-1; TRBD1 agrees at 7 bases. This CDR3 contains 15 residues. With V trimmed by 0 bases and J by 4 bases, 4 bases remained unmatched. Germline V lookup: CDR1 SGHRS, CDR2 YFSETQ. The CDR3 here is CASSLVSGGYNEQFF. CDR3 coding DNA: TGCGCCAGCAGCTTGGTGTCAGGGGGATACAATGAGCAGTTCTTC.

The V gene is TRBV9, the J gene TRBJ1-6; D is ambiguous. V was pared by 0 bases and J by 8 bases, with 15 bases between. This CDR3 has 16 residues. CDR1 and CDR2 from the germline V gene are SGDLS and YYNGEE. For the CDR3, the DNA is TGTGCCAGCAGCGTAGGTAGGGAGGCGCGTGATTCACCCCTCCACTTT. It specifies CASSVGREARDSPLHF.

J is TRBJ1-3 and V is TRBV25-1; no definite D call. The CDR3 totals 13 residues. V was clipped by 5 bases and J by 0 bases, with 5 bases between them. In germline, CDR1 is MGHDK, CDR2 SYGVNS. The CDR3 nucleotides read TGTGCCAGCAGTCAGAACTCTGGAAACACCATATATTTT. It translates to CASSQNSGNTIYF. Supplemented by reference TRBV25-1 and TRBJ1-3, the full variable domain reads EADIYQTPRYLVIGTGKKITLECSQTMGHDKMYWYQQDPGMELHLIHYSYGVNSTEKGDLSSESTVSRIRTEHFPLTLESARPSHTSQYLCASSQNSGNTIYFGEGSWLTVV.

This chain joins TRBV27 and TRBJ1-1, with TRBD1 matching 8 bases. J was trimmed by 4 bases and V by 5 bases; bases with no gene match: 6. The CDR3 contains 14 residues. Germline CDR1 reads MNHEY; CDR2 reads SMNVEV (reference sequence). In DNA, the CDR3 is TGTGCCAGCAGTCAAACCCAGGGGGCCACTGAAGCTTTCTTT. Translation: CASSQTQGATEAFF.

V gene TRBV4-3 combines with J gene TRBJ2-7; D might be TRBD1 (5 bases). The ends were cut back, 0 bases at V and 2 bases at J, with 11 bases in the middle. CDR3 length equals 15 residues. The V gene's germline CDR1 is LGHNA and CDR2 YSLEER. CDR3 in DNA: TGCGCCAGCAGCCAAGATGGGGCGTCGGCCTACGAGCAGTACTTC. Translation gives CASSQDGASAYEQYF.

This chain connects TRBV28 to TRBJ2-4; D gene uncertain. The V gene's germline CDR1 is MDHEN and CDR2 SYDVKM. The length of the CDR3 is 15 residues. Deletions cut 6 bases from V and 0 bases from J, with 12 bases between. The CDR3 DNA sequence: TGTGCCAGCAGCCCCGGAGAAAGAGCCAAAAACATTCAGTACTTC. As protein: CASSPGERAKNIQYF.

Only a few counts were recorded for this clone. The V call is TRBV10-3, the J call TRBJ1-3; 7 bases map to TRBD1. V was pared by 11 bases and J by 2 bases, with 3 bases of the junction left unmatched. CDR3 size: 12 residues. CDR1 and CDR2 (germline): ENHRY, SYGVKD. The CDR3 protein is CASTGAGNTIYF. CDR3 in DNA: TGTGCCTCCACAGGGGCTGGAAACACCATATATTTT.